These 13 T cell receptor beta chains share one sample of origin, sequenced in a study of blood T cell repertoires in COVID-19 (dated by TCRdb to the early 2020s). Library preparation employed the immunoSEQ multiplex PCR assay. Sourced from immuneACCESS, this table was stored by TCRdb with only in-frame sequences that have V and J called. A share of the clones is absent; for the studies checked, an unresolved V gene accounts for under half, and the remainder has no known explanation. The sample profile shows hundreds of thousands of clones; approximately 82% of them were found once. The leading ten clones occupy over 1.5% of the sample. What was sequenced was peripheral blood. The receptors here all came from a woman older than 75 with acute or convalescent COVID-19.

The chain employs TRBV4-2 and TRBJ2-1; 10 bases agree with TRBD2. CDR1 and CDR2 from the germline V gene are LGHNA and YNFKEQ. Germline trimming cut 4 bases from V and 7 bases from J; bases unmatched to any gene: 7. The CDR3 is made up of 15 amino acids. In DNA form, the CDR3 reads TGTGCCAGCAGCCTAGCGGGGGGCCGGGGGAATGAGCAGTTCTTC. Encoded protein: CASSLAGGRGNEQFF.

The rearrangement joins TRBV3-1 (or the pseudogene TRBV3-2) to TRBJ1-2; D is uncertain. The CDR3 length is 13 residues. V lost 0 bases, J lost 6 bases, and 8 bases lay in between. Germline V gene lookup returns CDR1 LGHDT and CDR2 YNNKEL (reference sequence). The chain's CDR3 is CASSQDSGDGYTF. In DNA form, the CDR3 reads TGTGCCAGCAGCCAAGATTCCGGAGATGGCTACACCTTC.

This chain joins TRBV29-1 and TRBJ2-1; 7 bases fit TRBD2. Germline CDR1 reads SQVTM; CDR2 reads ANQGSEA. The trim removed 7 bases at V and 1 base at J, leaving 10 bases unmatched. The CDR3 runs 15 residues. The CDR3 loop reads CSAVQLAISYNEQFF. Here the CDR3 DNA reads TGCAGCGCCGTCCAACTAGCGATTTCCTACAATGAGCAGTTCTTC.

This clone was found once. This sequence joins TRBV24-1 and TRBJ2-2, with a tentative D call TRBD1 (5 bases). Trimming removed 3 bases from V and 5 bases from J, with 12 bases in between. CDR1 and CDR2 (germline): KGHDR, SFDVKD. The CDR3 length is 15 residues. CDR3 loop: CATSDPRGQTGELFF. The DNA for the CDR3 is TGTGCCACCAGTGATCCAAGGGGCCAGACCGGGGAGCTGTTTTTT.

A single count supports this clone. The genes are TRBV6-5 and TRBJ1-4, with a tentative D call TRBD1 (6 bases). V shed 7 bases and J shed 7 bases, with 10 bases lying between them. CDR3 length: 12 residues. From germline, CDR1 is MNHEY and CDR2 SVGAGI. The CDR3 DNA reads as TGTGCCAGCATGGCAGGGGCTGAAAAACTGTTTTTT. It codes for CASMAGAEKLFF.

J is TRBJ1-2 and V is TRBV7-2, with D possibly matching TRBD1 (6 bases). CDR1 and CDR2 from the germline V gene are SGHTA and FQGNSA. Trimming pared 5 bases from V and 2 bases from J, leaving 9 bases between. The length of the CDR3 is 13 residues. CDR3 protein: CASSKDRNYGYTF. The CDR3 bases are TGTGCCAGCAGCAAGGACAGAAACTATGGCTACACCTTC.

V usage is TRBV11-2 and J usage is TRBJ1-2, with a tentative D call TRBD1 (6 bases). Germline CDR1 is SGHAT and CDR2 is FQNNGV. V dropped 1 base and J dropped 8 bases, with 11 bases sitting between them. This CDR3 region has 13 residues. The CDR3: CASSLVWGQGYTF. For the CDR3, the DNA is TGTGCCAGCAGCTTAGTGTGGGGGCAAGGCTACACCTTC.

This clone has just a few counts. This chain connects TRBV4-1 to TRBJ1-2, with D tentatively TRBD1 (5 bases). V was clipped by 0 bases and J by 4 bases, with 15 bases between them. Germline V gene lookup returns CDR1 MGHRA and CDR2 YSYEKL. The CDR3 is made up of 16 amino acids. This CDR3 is CASSQDPQGMVYGYTF. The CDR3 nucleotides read TGCGCCAGCAGCCAAGATCCCCAGGGAATGGTCTATGGCTACACCTTC.

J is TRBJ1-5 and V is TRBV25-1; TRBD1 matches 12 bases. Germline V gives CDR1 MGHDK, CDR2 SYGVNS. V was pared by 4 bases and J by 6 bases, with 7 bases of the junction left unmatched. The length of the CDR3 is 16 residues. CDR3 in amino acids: CASSATGTGGGQPQHF. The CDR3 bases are TGTGCCAGCAGTGCAACCGGGACAGGGGGCGGTCAGCCCCAGCATTTT.

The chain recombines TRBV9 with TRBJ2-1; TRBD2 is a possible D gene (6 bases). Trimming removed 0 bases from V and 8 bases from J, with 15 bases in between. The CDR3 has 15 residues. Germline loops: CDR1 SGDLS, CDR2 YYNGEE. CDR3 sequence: CASSVGGDSVYEQFF. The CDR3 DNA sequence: TGTGCCAGCAGCGTAGGCGGGGACTCGGTCTATGAGCAGTTCTTC.

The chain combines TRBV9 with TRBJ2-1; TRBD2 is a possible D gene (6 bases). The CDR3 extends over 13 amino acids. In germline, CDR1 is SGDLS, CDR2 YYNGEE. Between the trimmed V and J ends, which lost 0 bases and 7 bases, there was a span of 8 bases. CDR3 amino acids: CASSVGLGNEQFF. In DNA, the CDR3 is TGTGCCAGCAGCGTAGGACTAGGAAATGAGCAGTTCTTC. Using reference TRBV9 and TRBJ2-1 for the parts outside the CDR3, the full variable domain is DSGVTQTPKHLITATGQRVTLRCSPRSGDLSVYWYQQSLDQGLQFLIQYYNGEERAKGNILERFSAQQFPDLHSELNLSSLELGDSALYFCASSVGLGNEQFFGPGTRLTVL.

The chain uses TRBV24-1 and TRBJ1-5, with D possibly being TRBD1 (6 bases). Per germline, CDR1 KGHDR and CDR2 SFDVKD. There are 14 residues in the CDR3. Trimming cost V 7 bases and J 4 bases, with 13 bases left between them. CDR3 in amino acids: CATRDTGTNQPQHF. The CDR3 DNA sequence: TGTGCCACCAGAGATACAGGGACAAATCAGCCCCAGCATTTT.

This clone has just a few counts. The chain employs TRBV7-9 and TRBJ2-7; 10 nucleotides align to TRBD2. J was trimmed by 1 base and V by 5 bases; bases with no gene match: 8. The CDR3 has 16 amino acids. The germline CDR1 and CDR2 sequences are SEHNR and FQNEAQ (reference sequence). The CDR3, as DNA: TGTGCCAGCAGCGAGCCTAGCGGGAGAGGGTCCTACGAGCAGTACTTC. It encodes CASSEPSGRGSYEQYF.